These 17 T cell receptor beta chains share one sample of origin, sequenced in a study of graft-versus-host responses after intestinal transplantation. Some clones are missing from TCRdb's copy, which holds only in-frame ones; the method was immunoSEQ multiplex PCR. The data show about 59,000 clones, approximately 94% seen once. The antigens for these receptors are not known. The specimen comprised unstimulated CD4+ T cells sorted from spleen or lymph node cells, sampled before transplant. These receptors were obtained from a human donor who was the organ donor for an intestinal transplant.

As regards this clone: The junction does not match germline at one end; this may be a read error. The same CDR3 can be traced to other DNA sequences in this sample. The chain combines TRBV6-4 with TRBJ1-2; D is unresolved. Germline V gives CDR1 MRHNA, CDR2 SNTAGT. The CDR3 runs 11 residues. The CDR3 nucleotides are TGCGCCAGCGCGGGGAACTATGGCTACACCTTC. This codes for CASAGNYGYTF.

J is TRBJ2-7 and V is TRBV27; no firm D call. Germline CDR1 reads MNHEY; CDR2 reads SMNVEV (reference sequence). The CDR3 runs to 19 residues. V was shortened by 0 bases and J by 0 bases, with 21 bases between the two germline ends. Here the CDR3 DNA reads TGTGCCAGCAGTTTATCGCCCGGCCGTTGGGCCGTACCCTCCTACGAGCAGTACTTC. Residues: CASSLSPGRWAVPSYEQYF.

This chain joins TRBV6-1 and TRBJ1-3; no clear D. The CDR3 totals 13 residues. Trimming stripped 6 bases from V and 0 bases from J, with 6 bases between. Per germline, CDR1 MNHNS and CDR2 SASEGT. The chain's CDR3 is CASREYSGNTIYF. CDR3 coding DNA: TGTGCCAGCAGGGAGTACTCTGGAAACACCATATATTTT.

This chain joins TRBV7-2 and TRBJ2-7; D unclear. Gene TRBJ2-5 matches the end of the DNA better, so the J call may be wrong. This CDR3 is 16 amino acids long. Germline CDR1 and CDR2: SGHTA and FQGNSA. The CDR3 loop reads CASSLVPVAFQETQYF. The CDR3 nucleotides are TGTGCCAGCAGCTTAGTCCCGGTAGCTTTCCAAGAGACCCAGTACTTC.

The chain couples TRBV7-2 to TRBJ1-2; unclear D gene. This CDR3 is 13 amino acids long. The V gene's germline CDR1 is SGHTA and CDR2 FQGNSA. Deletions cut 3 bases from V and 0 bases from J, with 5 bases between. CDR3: CASSFEPNYGYTF. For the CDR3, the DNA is TGTGCCAGCAGCTTCGAACCTAACTATGGCTACACCTTC. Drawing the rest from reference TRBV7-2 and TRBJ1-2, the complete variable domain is GAGVSQSPSNKVTEKGKDVELRCDPISGHTALYWYRQSLGQGLEFLIYFQGNSAPDKSGLPSDRFSAERTGGSVSTLTIQRTQQEDSAVYLCASSFEPNYGYTFGSGTRLTVV.

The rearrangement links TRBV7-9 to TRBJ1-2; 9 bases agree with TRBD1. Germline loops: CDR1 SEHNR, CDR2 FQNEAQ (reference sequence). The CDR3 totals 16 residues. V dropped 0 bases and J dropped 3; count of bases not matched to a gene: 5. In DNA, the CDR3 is TGTGCCAGCAGCTTAGCTACAGGGGGCGCGTACTATGGCTACACCTTC. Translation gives CASSLATGGAYYGYTF.

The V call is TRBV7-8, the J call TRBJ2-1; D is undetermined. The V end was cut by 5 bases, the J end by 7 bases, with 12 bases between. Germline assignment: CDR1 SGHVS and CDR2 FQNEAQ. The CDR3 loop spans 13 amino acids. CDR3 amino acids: CASSRLLGNEQFF. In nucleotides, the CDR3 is TGTGCCAGCAGCCGCCTCCTAGGAAATGAGCAGTTCTTC.

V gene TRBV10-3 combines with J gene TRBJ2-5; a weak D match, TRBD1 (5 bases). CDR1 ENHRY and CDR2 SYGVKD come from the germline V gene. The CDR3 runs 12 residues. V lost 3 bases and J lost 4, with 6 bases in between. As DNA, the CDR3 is TGTGCCATCAGTGAAGGGGTAGAGACCCAGTACTTC. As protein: CAISEGVETQYF.

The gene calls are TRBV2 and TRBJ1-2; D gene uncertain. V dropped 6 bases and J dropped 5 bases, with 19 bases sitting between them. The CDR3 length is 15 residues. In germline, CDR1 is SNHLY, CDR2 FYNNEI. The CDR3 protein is CASREKTLRPYGYTF. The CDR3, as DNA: TGTGCCAGCAGGGAGAAAACCTTACGCCCATATGGCTACACCTTC.

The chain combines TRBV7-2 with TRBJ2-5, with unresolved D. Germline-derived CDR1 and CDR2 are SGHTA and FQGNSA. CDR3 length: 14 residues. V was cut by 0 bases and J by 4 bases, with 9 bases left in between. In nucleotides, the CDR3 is TGTGCCAGCAGCTTAGCGGCGTCTGGAGAGACCCAGTACTTC. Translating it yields CASSLAASGETQYF.

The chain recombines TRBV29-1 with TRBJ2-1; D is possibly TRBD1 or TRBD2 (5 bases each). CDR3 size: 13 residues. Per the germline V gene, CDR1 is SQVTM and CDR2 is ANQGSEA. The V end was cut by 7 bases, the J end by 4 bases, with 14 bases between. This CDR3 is CSGRDRDYNEQFF. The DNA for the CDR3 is TGCAGCGGACGGGACCGAGATTACAATGAGCAGTTCTTC.

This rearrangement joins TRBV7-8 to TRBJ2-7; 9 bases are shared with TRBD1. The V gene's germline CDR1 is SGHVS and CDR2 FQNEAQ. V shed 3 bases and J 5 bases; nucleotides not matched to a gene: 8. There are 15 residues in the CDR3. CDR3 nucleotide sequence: TGTGCCAGCAGCTTCGCGGGGACAGGGTACGACGAGCAGTACTTC. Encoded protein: CASSFAGTGYDEQYF.

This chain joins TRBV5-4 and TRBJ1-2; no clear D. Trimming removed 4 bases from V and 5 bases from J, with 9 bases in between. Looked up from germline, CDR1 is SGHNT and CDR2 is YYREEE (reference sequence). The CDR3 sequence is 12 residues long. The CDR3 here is CASSQVRYGYTF. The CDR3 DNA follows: TGTGCCAGCAGCCAAGTACGGTATGGCTACACCTTC.

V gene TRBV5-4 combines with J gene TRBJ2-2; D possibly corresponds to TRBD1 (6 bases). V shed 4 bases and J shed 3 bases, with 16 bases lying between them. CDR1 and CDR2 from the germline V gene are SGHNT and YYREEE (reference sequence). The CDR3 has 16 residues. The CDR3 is CASSLRAGDYTGELFF. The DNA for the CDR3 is TGTGCCAGCAGCCTACGCGCAGGGGATTACACCGGGGAGCTGTTTTTT.

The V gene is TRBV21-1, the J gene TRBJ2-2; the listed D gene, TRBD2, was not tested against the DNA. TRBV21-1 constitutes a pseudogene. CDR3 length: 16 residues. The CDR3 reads CASSKGAGFYTGELFF. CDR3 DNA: TGTGCCAGCAGCAAAGGGGCGGGTTTTTACACCGGGGAGCTGTTTTTT.

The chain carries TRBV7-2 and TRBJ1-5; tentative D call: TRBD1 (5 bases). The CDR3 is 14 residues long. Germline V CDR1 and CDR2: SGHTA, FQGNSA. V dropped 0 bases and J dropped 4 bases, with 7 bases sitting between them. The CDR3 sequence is CASSLAAGNQPQHF. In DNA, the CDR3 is TGTGCCAGCAGCTTAGCGGCAGGGAATCAGCCCCAGCATTTT.

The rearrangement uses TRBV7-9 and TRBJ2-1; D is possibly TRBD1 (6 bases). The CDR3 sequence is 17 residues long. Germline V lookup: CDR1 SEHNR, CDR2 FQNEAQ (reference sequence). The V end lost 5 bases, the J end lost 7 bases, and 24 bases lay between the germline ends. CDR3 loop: CASSPRGGKRGLNEQFF. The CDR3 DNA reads TGTGCCAGCAGCCCCAGAGGGGGAAAGAGGGGATTAAATGAGCAGTTCTTC.